These T cell receptor beta chains were read from a single sample in a study of blood T cell repertoires in COVID-19. Measured with immunoSEQ multiplex PCR; TCRdb has only the in-frame clones, and not every one. Of about 290,000 clones in the sample, about 89% are singletons; the top ten hold around 1.7%. The sequenced sample consisted of PBMCs or T cells enriched from blood (not recorded which). These receptors originate from a woman aged 40 to 50 who had recovered from COVID-19. Both conserved end residues are part of each CDR3. Each record gives: V gene, clone size, D gene, J gene, CDR3 protein, CDR3 DNA. The D gene is left open where the match is weak. The size of a clone is reported for some rows only, either as once, few or many, or as a class for expanded clones.

V: TRBV19
size: -
D: TRBD1
J: TRBJ1-2
CDR3: CASSPTGGVGGYTF
DNA: TGTGCCAGTAGTCCAACAGGGGGCGTCGGTGGCTACACCTTC

V: TRBV11-3
size: -
D: TRBD1
J: TRBJ2-3
CDR3: CASSPGTGVPDTQYF
DNA: TGTGCCAGCAGCCCTGGGACAGGGGTCCCAGATACGCAGTATTTT

V: TRBV29-1
size: -
D: TRBD1
J: TRBJ1-1
CDR3: CSVEGRGRSEAFF
DNA: TGCAGCGTTGAGGGCAGGGGGCGATCGGAAGCTTTCTTT

V: TRBV4-3
size: -
D: TRBD2
J: TRBJ2-3
CDR3: CASSQAREYTQYF
DNA: TGCGCCAGCAGCCAAGCGCGGGAGTACACGCAGTATTTT

V: TRBV15
size: -
D: -
J: TRBJ1-2
CDR3: CATSRDTNYGYTF
DNA: TGTGCCACCAGCAGAGACACTAACTATGGCTACACCTTC

V: TRBV29-1
size: -
D: -
J: TRBJ1-1
CDR3: CSAQRQSNTEAFF
DNA: TGCAGCGCCCAGAGACAGTCGAACACTGAAGCTTTCTTT

V: TRBV5-1
size: -
D: TRBD2
J: TRBJ2-7
CDR3: CASSFLAGGSSPEQYF
DNA: TGCGCCAGCAGCTTTTTGGCGGGAGGCTCTTCGCCCGAGCAGTACTTC

V: TRBV6-2/TRBV6-3
size: -
D: TRBD1
J: TRBJ1-2
CDR3: CASSLQGALGYTF
DNA: TGTGCCAGCAGTTTACAGGGGGCGCTTGGCTACACCTTC

V: TRBV7-9
size: -
D: -
J: TRBJ2-2
CDR3: CASSGWDINTGELFF
DNA: TGTGCCAGCAGCGGATGGGACATTAACACCGGGGAGCTGTTTTTT

V: TRBV18
size: -
D: -
J: TRBJ2-7
CDR3: CASSPSTGLPYEQYF
DNA: TGTGCCAGCTCACCTTCCACAGGGCTCCCCTACGAGCAGTACTTC

V: TRBV5-4
size: -
D: TRBD1
J: TRBJ1-1
CDR3: CASSLVDRGREGTEAFF
DNA: TGTGCCAGCAGCTTGGTGGACAGGGGGCGGGAAGGCACTGAAGCTTTCTTT

V: TRBV5-1
size: -
D: TRBD1
J: TRBJ2-7
CDR3: CASSLPNTGGADEQYF
DNA: TGCGCCAGCAGCTTGCCCAATACAGGGGGCGCGGACGAGCAGTACTTC

V: TRBV6-2/TRBV6-3
size: -
D: -
J: TRBJ1-1
CDR3: CASSYLRGTEAFF
DNA: TGTGCCAGCAGTTACCTCAGGGGAACTGAAGCTTTCTTT

V: TRBV7-2
size: -
D: TRBD2
J: TRBJ2-1
CDR3: CASSLRSGDYNEQFF
DNA: TGTGCCAGCAGTTTAAGGAGCGGGGATTACAATGAGCAGTTCTTC

V: TRBV6-4
size: -
D: TRBD2
J: TRBJ2-1
CDR3: CASSDSIAGGPYEQFF
DNA: TGTGCCAGCAGTGACTCTATAGCGGGAGGGCCATATGAGCAGTTCTTC

V: TRBV6-4
size: once
D: -
J: TRBJ1-2
CDR3: CASSDSWGGNYGYTF
DNA: TGTGCCAGCAGTGACTCTTGGGGGGGGAACTATGGCTACACCTTC

V: TRBV19
size: -
D: TRBD1
J: TRBJ1-1
CDR3: CASSIVGDRMNTEAFF
DNA: TGTGCCAGTAGTATAGTCGGGGACAGGATGAACACTGAAGCTTTCTTT

V: TRBV21-1
size: -
D: -
J: TRBJ2-4
CDR3: CASSKALSDREEDIAKNIQYF
DNA: TGTGCCAGCAGCAAAGCGCTTTCGGACAGGGAGGAGGATATAGCCAAAAACATTCAGTACTTC

V: TRBV10-2
size: -
D: -
J: TRBJ1-2
CDR3: CASSERTGYGYTF
DNA: TGCGCCAGCAGTGAGCGCACGGGCTATGGCTACACCTTC

V: TRBV3-1/TRBV3-2
size: once
D: -
J: TRBJ1-5
CDR3: CASSQVAQPQHF
DNA: TGTGCCAGCAGCCAAGTGGCTCAGCCCCAGCATTTT

V: TRBV25-1
size: -
D: -
J: TRBJ1-3
CDR3: CASSDFQGLSSGNTIYF
DNA: TGTGCCAGCAGTGACTTCCAGGGTTTAAGCTCTGGAAACACCATATATTTT

V: TRBV5-1
size: -
D: -
J: TRBJ2-2
CDR3: CASSLVSVETGELFF
DNA: TGCGCCAGCAGCTTGGTTTCCGTCGAGACCGGGGAGCTGTTTTTT

V: TRBV6-1
size: -
D: TRBD2
J: TRBJ2-1
CDR3: CASSAGLSGRATNEQFF
DNA: TGTGCCAGCAGTGCCGGACTTAGCGGGAGGGCGACCAATGAGCAGTTCTTC

V: TRBV5-1
size: -
D: -
J: TRBJ2-3
CDR3: CASSLAGWGGDTQYF
DNA: TGCGCCAGCAGCTTGGCAGGGTGGGGAGGAGATACGCAGTATTTT

V: TRBV9
size: few
D: TRBD1
J: TRBJ1-6
CDR3: CASRTTGNPNSPLHF
DNA: TGTGCCAGCCGAACGACAGGGAATCCTAATTCACCCCTCCACTTT

V: TRBV19
size: -
D: TRBD2
J: TRBJ2-7
CDR3: CASSAQRLAGDHEQYF
DNA: TGTGCCAGTAGTGCCCAAAGGCTAGCGGGAGACCACGAGCAGTACTTC

V: TRBV7-2
size: -
D: TRBD1
J: TRBJ1-1
CDR3: CASSLVGQGYTEAFF
DNA: TGTGCCAGCAGCTTAGTCGGACAGGGGTACACTGAAGCTTTCTTT

V: TRBV28
size: once
D: -
J: TRBJ1-1
CDR3: CASSATTGEAFF
DNA: TGTGCCAGCAGTGCAACAACAGGTGAAGCTTTCTTT

V: TRBV5-1
size: -
D: TRBD1
J: TRBJ1-4
CDR3: CASSLSVQGGGEKLFF
DNA: TGCGCCAGCAGCTTGTCGGTACAGGGGGGAGGCGAAAAACTGTTTTTT

V: TRBV6-2/TRBV6-3
size: -
D: -
J: TRBJ1-1
CDR3: CASSYGGGPLMNTEAFF
DNA: TGTGCCAGCAGTTACGGGGGCGGACCGCTGATGAACACTGAAGCTTTCTTT

V: TRBV9
size: -
D: -
J: TRBJ2-6
CDR3: CASSPQTGANVLTF
DNA: TGTGCCAGCAGCCCCCAAACTGGGGCCAACGTCCTGACTTTC

V: TRBV7-8
size: once
D: TRBD1
J: TRBJ1-1
CDR3: CASSPRQGDTEAFF
DNA: TGTGCCAGCAGCCCAAGACAGGGTGACACTGAAGCTTTCTTT

V: TRBV7-9
size: few
D: TRBD1
J: TRBJ2-3
CDR3: CASSTGTGGTDTQYF
DNA: TGTGCCAGCAGCACCGGGACAGGGGGCACAGATACGCAGTATTTT

V: TRBV30
size: -
D: -
J: TRBJ1-1
CDR3: CAWRLLGLSGTEAFF
DNA: TGTGCCTGGAGGCTTTTGGGACTCTCGGGGACTGAAGCTTTCTTT

V: TRBV9
size: once
D: -
J: TRBJ2-7
CDR3: CASSAGHSVTYEQYF
DNA: TGTGCCAGCAGCGCGGGACATTCGGTTACCTACGAGCAGTACTTC

V: TRBV29-1
size: -
D: -
J: TRBJ1-2
CDR3: CSADVGYGYTF
DNA: TGCAGCGCGGATGTCGGCTATGGCTACACCTTC

V: TRBV20-1
size: -
D: -
J: TRBJ2-7
CDR3: CSASEGGGGLPYEQYF
DNA: TGCAGTGCCAGTGAGGGAGGGGGAGGCCTACCCTACGAGCAGTACTTC

V: TRBV27
size: once
D: TRBD1
J: TRBJ1-1
CDR3: CASSLRGGRGLDTEAFF
DNA: TGTGCCAGCAGTTTACGAGGGGGCCGGGGGCTGGACACTGAAGCTTTCTTT

V: TRBV18
size: few
D: TRBD2
J: TRBJ2-1
CDR3: CASGHSGGALNEQFF
DNA: TGTGCCAGCGGACATAGCGGGGGGGCCCTCAATGAGCAGTTCTTC

V: TRBV9
size: -
D: TRBD1
J: TRBJ1-2
CDR3: CASSEGGTGPGYTF
DNA: TGTGCCAGCAGTGAGGGGGGGACAGGGCCTGGCTACACCTTC

V: TRBV25-1
size: -
D: -
J: TRBJ2-5
CDR3: CASSEYLGETQYF
DNA: TGTGCCAGCAGTGAATACCTAGGAGAGACCCAGTACTTC

V: TRBV19
size: few
D: -
J: TRBJ1-2
CDR3: CASTLKTGRPNYGYTF
DNA: TGTGCCAGTACCCTTAAGACAGGCCGTCCTAACTATGGCTACACCTTC

V: TRBV6-5
size: -
D: -
J: TRBJ2-6
CDR3: CASSITGSGANVLTF
DNA: TGTGCCAGCAGTATTACAGGGTCTGGGGCCAACGTCCTGACTTTC

V: TRBV6-5
size: -
D: TRBD1
J: TRBJ1-1
CDR3: CASSYQGGNTEAFF
DNA: TGTGCCAGCAGTTACCAGGGGGGGAACACTGAAGCTTTCTTT

V: TRBV25-1
size: -
D: -
J: TRBJ2-1
CDR3: CASSAELGQFF
DNA: TGTGCCAGCAGTGCTGAGCTTGGGCAGTTCTTC

V: TRBV30
size: -
D: -
J: TRBJ1-1
CDR3: CAWSERSTEAFF
DNA: TGTGCCTGGAGTGAGCGGAGCACTGAAGCTTTCTTT

V: TRBV11-2
size: -
D: TRBD1
J: TRBJ1-6
CDR3: CASSADRGYNSPLHF
DNA: TGTGCCAGCAGTGCGGACAGGGGCTATAATTCACCCCTCCACTTT

V: TRBV11-1
size: -
D: TRBD2
J: TRBJ2-1
CDR3: CASSPRGLAGGPEQFF
DNA: TGTGCCAGCAGCCCGAGGGGACTAGCGGGAGGGCCGGAGCAGTTCTTC

V: TRBV4-2
size: -
D: TRBD2
J: TRBJ2-3
CDR3: CASSRDYLGEAGNTDTQYF
DNA: TGTGCCAGCAGCCGAGACTACTTGGGGGAAGCGGGAAACACAGATACGCAGTATTTT

V: TRBV3-1/TRBV3-2
size: -
D: TRBD2
J: TRBJ2-1
CDR3: CASSHGRGGRNEQFF
DNA: TGTGCCAGCAGCCATGGGCGGGGGGGCCGTAATGAGCAGTTCTTC

V: TRBV30
size: -
D: -
J: TRBJ1-4
CDR3: CAWSGGEKLFF
DNA: TGTGCCTGGAGTGGAGGAGAAAAACTGTTTTTT

V: TRBV5-1
size: -
D: -
J: TRBJ2-5
CDR3: CASSLVTGQETQYF
DNA: TGCGCCAGCAGCTTGGTGACAGGTCAAGAGACCCAGTACTTC

V: TRBV2
size: -
D: -
J: TRBJ2-2
CDR3: CASSLDQLSTGELFF
DNA: TGTGCCAGCAGCCTAGACCAGCTGAGCACCGGGGAGCTGTTTTTT

V: TRBV3-1/TRBV3-2
size: -
D: -
J: TRBJ1-1
CDR3: CASSLRQNTEAFF
DNA: TGTGCCAGCAGCCTTCGACAGAACACTGAAGCTTTCTTT